The clone carrying this TCR beta chain was observed a few times. This entry belongs to a study of T cells of healthy individuals. TCRdb re-called the 5' RACE reads with MiXCR, one entry per CDR3 protein. Of nearly 100,000 distinct CDR3 sequences detected, 15% to 20% appear once; the ten largest clones hold over 5%. CDR3 size: 18 residues. V lost 2 bases and J lost 0, with 17 bases in between. CDR1 and CDR2 (germline): MNHEY, SVGEGT. This sequence joins TRBV6-2 or TRBV6-3 and TRBJ1-5; D might be TRBD1 (5 bases). The TCR sequence derives from a human donor in good health. The CDR3 loop reads CASSYDRRQGYSNQPQHF. CDR3 in DNA: TGTGCCAGCAGTTACGACCGTCGGCAGGGATATAGCAATCAGCCCCAGCATTTT.